A selection of T cell receptor beta chains follows, all from one sample in a study of cytomegalovirus exposure and HLA in healthy donors. Data came from immunoSEQ multiplex PCR; TCRdb stores just in-frame clones and leaves some out. The sample lists some 130,000 clones, 60% to 80% occurring once. Sample: PBMCs. These receptor sequences come from a woman aged 55-69 years in good health and CMV-seronegative. Both conserved end residues are part of each CDR3. Fields, in order: V gene, D gene, J gene, clone size, CDR3 DNA, CDR3 protein. A D gene is named only where the DNA matches it firmly. Clone size is stated in some rows and not others, as once, few, many or a class when expanded.

TRBV5-1	NA	TRBJ1-2	NA	TGCGCCAGCAGCTTCGGGGGGGACGGCTATGGCTACACCTTC	CASSFGGDGYGYTF
TRBV5-1	TRBD2	TRBJ2-7	once	TGCGCCAGCAGCTTAACCAGCGGGGGCTTTGGGGACTCCTACGAGCAGTACTTC	CASSLTSGGFGDSYEQYF
TRBV5-4	NA	TRBJ1-1	NA	TGTGCCAGCAGCTTCTCAGGGGCGCGGCCAGCTTTCTTT	CASSFSGARPAFF
TRBV19	NA	TRBJ1-5	NA	TGTGCCAGTAGGGCGGGACCTGGACTCAGCAATCAGCCCCAGCATTTT	CASRAGPGLSNQPQHF
TRBV19	TRBD2	TRBJ2-1	NA	TGTGCCAGTAGTTCTAGCGGGAGGGGGAATGAGCAGTTCTTC	CASSSSGRGNEQFF
TRBV7-9	NA	TRBJ2-5	NA	TGTGCCAGCAGGAAAGGGGGATCCATGGGGACCCAGTACTTC	CASRKGGSMGTQYF
TRBV9	TRBD2	TRBJ2-3	NA	TGTGCCAGCAGCGCGACTAGCTTTAGCACAGATACGCAGTATTTT	CASSATSFSTDTQYF
TRBV30	TRBD1	TRBJ1-4	NA	TGTGCCTGGAGTAGTCCGGGACAGGAAAAACTGTTTTTT	CAWSSPGQEKLFF
TRBV19	NA	TRBJ1-5	NA	TGTGCCAGTAATAATGGGCTGGGGACACAGCCCCAGCATTTT	CASNNGLGTQPQHF
TRBV6-6	TRBD1	TRBJ1-5	NA	TGTGCCAGCAGTTCGACAGGGGGCAATCAGCCCCAGCATTTT	CASSSTGGNQPQHF
TRBV30	TRBD1	TRBJ2-4	NA	TGTGCCTGGAGTACAGGGGTGGAAAACATTCAGTACTTC	CAWSTGVENIQYF
TRBV14	TRBD1	TRBJ1-2	NA	TGTGCCAGCAGCCAAGAACGAAGGGGGCTGTATGGATATGGCTACACCTTC	CASSQERRGLYGYGYTF
TRBV28	TRBD1	TRBJ1-2	NA	TGTGCCAGCAGCCTAACGGGACAGGGGGTTAACTATGGCTACACCTTC	CASSLTGQGVNYGYTF
TRBV2	NA	TRBJ1-1	NA	TGTGCCAGCAGGGACAGCCTAAACACTGAAGCTTTCTTT	CASRDSLNTEAFF
TRBV2	NA	TRBJ1-4	NA	TGTGCCAGCACCCCAAGGGGGGGAACTAATGAAAAACTGTTTTTT	CASTPRGGTNEKLFF
TRBV13	TRBD1	TRBJ2-7	NA	TGTGCCAGCAGCTTGGAGACAGGGGGCCACGAGCAGTACTTC	CASSLETGGHEQYF
TRBV11-3	NA	TRBJ2-6	once	TGTGCCAGCAGCTTAGGTCTCTCTGGGGCCAACGTCCTGACTTTC	CASSLGLSGANVLTF
TRBV9	NA	TRBJ1-1	once	TGTGCCAGCAGCGTAGACCTGACAGCTACGCAAGCTTTCTTT	CASSVDLTATQAFF
TRBV19	TRBD1	TRBJ1-5	few	TGTGCCAGTAGTGGACAGGAGATCCGCAATCAGCCCCAGCATTTT	CASSGQEIRNQPQHF
TRBV5-6	NA	TRBJ2-6	once	TGTGCCAGCAGTTTTCAGGTCTCTGGGGCCAACGTCCTGACTTTC	CASSFQVSGANVLTF
TRBV5-1	TRBD1	TRBJ1-2	NA	TGCGCCAGCAGCTTGGGGGGGACAGGGGCTAACTATGGCTACACCTTC	CASSLGGTGANYGYTF
TRBV25-1	NA	TRBJ1-2	NA	TGTGCCAGCAGTGGACTATACTATGGCTACACCTTC	CASSGLYYGYTF
TRBV28	TRBD1	TRBJ1-4	NA	TGTGCCAGCAGCCTACTACAGGGGCATAATGAAAAACTGTTTTTT	CASSLLQGHNEKLFF
TRBV15	NA	TRBJ1-5	NA	TGTGCCACCAGCAGAGATCGACAGGTCAATCAGCCCCAGCATTTT	CATSRDRQVNQPQHF
TRBV2	NA	TRBJ1-4	NA	TGTGCCGGCCCATGGGGGGAACCTGCAACTAATGAAAAACTGTTTTTT	CAGPWGEPATNEKLFF
TRBV28	NA	TRBJ1-5	NA	TGTGCCGGAGGGGACCTTAATCAGCCCCAGCATTTT	CAGGDLNQPQHF
TRBV9	TRBD2	TRBJ2-1	NA	TGTGCCAGCAGCGTAGTGGGACTAGCGGGGTCGGGCAATGAGCAGTTCTTC	CASSVVGLAGSGNEQFF
TRBV28	NA	TRBJ2-4	NA	TGTGCCAGCCTAGGTCTAGCCAAAAACATTCAGTACTTC	CASLGLAKNIQYF
TRBV6-5	NA	TRBJ1-1	once	TGTGCCAGCAGTTACTCTGGGGCGGTGGCGAACACTGAAGCTTTCTTT	CASSYSGAVANTEAFF
TRBV27	NA	TRBJ2-7	NA	TGTGCCAGCAGGCAGACAGCCTCCTACGAGCAGTACTTC	CASRQTASYEQYF
TRBV2	TRBD1	TRBJ2-2	NA	TGTGCCAGCAGCCGTGACAGGGGGAATGCGGGCGGGGAGCTGTTTTTT	CASSRDRGNAGGELFF
TRBV6-1	NA	TRBJ2-3	NA	TGTGCCAGCAGTCCCCGGCCCTCGGGAGATACGCAGTATTTT	CASSPRPSGDTQYF
TRBV6-6	NA	TRBJ1-3	once	TGTGCCAGCAGTTACCAGGGAAGTGGAAACACCATATATTTT	CASSYQGSGNTIYF
TRBV28	NA	TRBJ1-2	NA	TGTGCCAGCAGTTTCCGGGGAGGCCGTTCTGGAGGCTACACCTTC	CASSFRGGRSGGYTF
TRBV27	NA	TRBJ2-7	NA	TGTGCCAGCAGCCCCAGTCGACAGCTCTACGAGCAGTACTTC	CASSPSRQLYEQYF
TRBV27	TRBD1	TRBJ1-2	once	TGTGCCAGCTGCCGACAAGGACAGGGGGCGGCTGATGGCTACACCTTC	CASCRQGQGAADGYTF
TRBV19	TRBD2	TRBJ2-3	NA	TGTGCCAGTAGTTCTAGCGGGAGGCGGGATACGCAGTATTTT	CASSSSGRRDTQYF
TRBV15	TRBD1	TRBJ1-2	few	TGTGCCACCAGCAGAGGGGACAGCGTGGCTGGCTACACCTTC	CATSRGDSVAGYTF
TRBV28	TRBD1	TRBJ2-2	NA	TGTGCCACCATAGGGACAGTGGACACCGGGGAGCTGTTTTTT	CATIGTVDTGELFF
TRBV5-8	NA	TRBJ2-7	few	TGTGCCAGCAGCTTTGGCAGGATGTACGAGCAGTACTTC	CASSFGRMYEQYF
TRBV7-9	NA	TRBJ1-1	NA	TGTGCCAGCAGCCCCAAAACAGGGAACACTGAAGCTTTCTTT	CASSPKTGNTEAFF
TRBV5-1	NA	TRBJ2-2	NA	TGCGCCAGCAGCTTGGGTCAGGGACAGAACACCGGGGAGCTGTTTTTT	CASSLGQGQNTGELFF
TRBV18	NA	TRBJ2-4	NA	TGTGCCAGCTCACCGGCGACAGGCGGGAACATTCAGTACTTC	CASSPATGGNIQYF
TRBV27	NA	TRBJ2-7	NA	TGTGCCAGCAGTTTCTATCGAGGGCCGGGCTACGAGCAGTACTTC	CASSFYRGPGYEQYF
TRBV28	NA	TRBJ2-5	NA	TGTGCCAGTGTTGCGTGGCGGCAAGAGACCCAGTACTTC	CASVAWRQETQYF
TRBV10-3	TRBD2	TRBJ2-3	NA	TGTGCCGTGACTAGCGGTAGCACAGATACGCAGTATTTT	CAVTSGSTDTQYF
TRBV4-1	NA	TRBJ2-7	once	TGCGCCAGCAGCCAAAAGACAGTATCCTACGAGCAGTACTTC	CASSQKTVSYEQYF
TRBV11-2	TRBD1	TRBJ2-6	few	TGTGCCAGCAGCTTAGGTCAGGGGGTGACCTCTGGGGCCAACGTCCTGACTTTC	CASSLGQGVTSGANVLTF
TRBV18	NA	TRBJ1-4	once	TGTGCCAGCTCACCAGTTTACGGGGATACAACTAATGAAAAACTGTTTTTT	CASSPVYGDTTNEKLFF
TRBV11-2	NA	TRBJ1-2	NA	TGTGCCAGCAGCTTAGGAAGGTTCAGGGAACCCTATGGCTACACCTTC	CASSLGRFREPYGYTF
TRBV30	TRBD1	TRBJ1-2	NA	TGTGCCTGGAGTAAGGGGACAGCCCAAAACTATGGCTACACCTTC	CAWSKGTAQNYGYTF
TRBV28	NA	TRBJ2-7	NA	TGTGCCAGCAGTTTGGGCTCGTCCTACGAGCAGTACTTC	CASSLGSSYEQYF
TRBV11-2	TRBD2	TRBJ2-3	NA	TGTGCCAGCAGGCAGGGACTAGCGGTGAGCACAGATACGCAGTATTTT	CASRQGLAVSTDTQYF
TRBV6-1	NA	TRBJ1-1	NA	TGTGCCAGCAGTACTCAGGGGAACACTGAAGCTTTCTTT	CASSTQGNTEAFF
TRBV29-1	NA	TRBJ1-5	NA	TGCAGCGTTGTGTTCGGCAATCAGCCCCAGCATTTT	CSVVFGNQPQHF
TRBV2	NA	TRBJ1-3	once	TGTGCCAGCAGGCCCCGGGAAGGCGGAAACACCATATATTTT	CASRPREGGNTIYF